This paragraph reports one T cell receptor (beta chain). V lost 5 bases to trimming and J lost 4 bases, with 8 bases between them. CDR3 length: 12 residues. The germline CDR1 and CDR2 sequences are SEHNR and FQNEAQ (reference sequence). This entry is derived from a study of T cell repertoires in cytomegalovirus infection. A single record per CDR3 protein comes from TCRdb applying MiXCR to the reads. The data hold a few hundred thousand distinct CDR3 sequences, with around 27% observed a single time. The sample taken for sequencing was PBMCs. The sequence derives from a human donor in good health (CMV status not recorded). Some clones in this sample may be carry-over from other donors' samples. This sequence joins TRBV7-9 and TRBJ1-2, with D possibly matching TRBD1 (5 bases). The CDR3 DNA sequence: TGTGCCAGCAGCCAGGGCGTCTATGGCTACACCTTC. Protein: CASSQGVYGYTF.